These T cell receptor beta chains were read from a single sample in a study of shared clonotypes between healthy human individuals. Sequencing used immunoSEQ multiplex PCR; TCRdb keeps in-frame clones, though not all of them. The repertoire includes approximately 2.4 million clones, around 95% of them detected once, and approximately 0.13% sits in the top ten. Sequences were obtained from naive CD4+ T cells sorted from blood. These receptors were obtained from a young man in good health. The CDR3 runs from the conserved cysteine through the conserved F or W. Each record gives: clone size, CDR3 length, V gene, CDR3 protein. Some rows mark clone size as missing; the rest say once, few, many or name a class of expanded clone.

clone_size: .; cdr3_length: 15; v_call: TRBV2; cdr3_aa: CASSEEMGRGNEQFF
clone_size: .; cdr3_length: 13; v_call: TRBV11-3; cdr3_aa: CASSFTTGETQYF
clone_size: .; cdr3_length: 15; v_call: TRBV13; cdr3_aa: CASSPGGGYYNEQFF
clone_size: few; cdr3_length: 11; v_call: TRBV19; cdr3_aa: CASSLGIGYTF
clone_size: .; cdr3_length: 13; v_call: TRBV5-1; cdr3_aa: CASSLDRGLGYTF
clone_size: .; cdr3_length: 14; v_call: TRBV28; cdr3_aa: CASTNPGQFYGYTF
clone_size: .; cdr3_length: 16; v_call: TRBV4-1; cdr3_aa: CASRLALGEGGYEQYF
clone_size: .; cdr3_length: 14; v_call: TRBV7-2; cdr3_aa: CASSQTSGDGEQYF
clone_size: .; cdr3_length: 15; v_call: TRBV4-3; cdr3_aa: CASSQGTQDGQPQHF
clone_size: .; cdr3_length: 14; v_call: TRBV6-1; cdr3_aa: CASSAGRVYSPLHF
clone_size: .; cdr3_length: 15; v_call: TRBV13; cdr3_aa: CASSLGGAINEKLFF
clone_size: .; cdr3_length: 16; v_call: TRBV10-3; cdr3_aa: CAISESSAGGADTQYF
clone_size: once; cdr3_length: 14; v_call: TRBV5-1; cdr3_aa: CASSRQDPQETQYF
clone_size: once; cdr3_length: 14; v_call: TRBV7-3; cdr3_aa: CASSLGGSPYEQYF
clone_size: .; cdr3_length: 10; v_call: TRBV2; cdr3_aa: CASRGTVQYF
clone_size: .; cdr3_length: 17; v_call: TRBV19; cdr3_aa: CASSPDGGRAPGGELFF
clone_size: .; cdr3_length: 14; v_call: TRBV25-1; cdr3_aa: CASSPHSIQNIQYF
clone_size: .; cdr3_length: 14; v_call: TRBV19; cdr3_aa: CASRGDRGRTEAFF
clone_size: .; cdr3_length: 14; v_call: TRBV9; cdr3_aa: CASSPGQPTYEQYF
clone_size: .; cdr3_length: 15; v_call: TRBV19; cdr3_aa: CASSIRNSYNSPLHF
clone_size: .; cdr3_length: 11; v_call: TRBV2; cdr3_aa: CASRPYNEQFF
clone_size: .; cdr3_length: 16; v_call: TRBV5-5; cdr3_aa: CASSLAWMKVAGELFF
clone_size: .; cdr3_length: 17; v_call: TRBV7-3; cdr3_aa: CASSLRATSDSADTQYF
clone_size: .; cdr3_length: 18; v_call: TRBV6-1; cdr3_aa: CASSGRVGLAGAPQTQYF
clone_size: .; cdr3_length: 15; v_call: TRBV29-1; cdr3_aa: CSVEVSGTGVSGQFF
clone_size: .; cdr3_length: 14; v_call: TRBV5-6; cdr3_aa: CASSLGGQNGGYTF
clone_size: .; cdr3_length: 14; v_call: TRBV10-1; cdr3_aa: CASSESPGQNIQYF
clone_size: .; cdr3_length: 16; v_call: TRBV5-8; cdr3_aa: CASSLVQRGPSYEQYF
clone_size: .; cdr3_length: 14; v_call: TRBV2; cdr3_aa: CASSLGQKQETQYF
clone_size: .; cdr3_length: 12; v_call: TRBV29-1; cdr3_aa: CSAQQGYYEQYF
clone_size: once; cdr3_length: 15; v_call: TRBV28; cdr3_aa: CASSLNTATNEKLFF
clone_size: .; cdr3_length: 13; v_call: TRBV12-5; cdr3_aa: CASGLAGVYEQYF
clone_size: once; cdr3_length: 15; v_call: TRBV6-1; cdr3_aa: CASSDGGQIFYGYTF
clone_size: .; cdr3_length: 15; v_call: TRBV7-9; cdr3_aa: CASSTLAGDSYEQYF
clone_size: .; cdr3_length: 16; v_call: TRBV11-2; cdr3_aa: CASSQRERTSFYGQYF
clone_size: .; cdr3_length: 18; v_call: TRBV4-3; cdr3_aa: CASSQAERGTSGANVLTF
clone_size: .; cdr3_length: 13; v_call: TRBV25-1; cdr3_aa: CASKEAGITEAFF
clone_size: .; cdr3_length: 15; v_call: TRBV18; cdr3_aa: CASSPGQGGTGELFF
clone_size: .; cdr3_length: 18; v_call: TRBV30; cdr3_aa: CAWSVYPLARQGSTEAFF
clone_size: once; cdr3_length: 12; v_call: TRBV7-9; cdr3_aa: CASRSGEDGYTF
clone_size: .; cdr3_length: 15; v_call: TRBV18; cdr3_aa: CASSQKGGGDTEAFF
clone_size: .; cdr3_length: 14; v_call: TRBV5-1; cdr3_aa: CASSARTYSYEQYF
clone_size: once; cdr3_length: 14; v_call: TRBV10-3; cdr3_aa: CAISEGQGVDEQYF
clone_size: .; cdr3_length: 14; v_call: TRBV7-7; cdr3_aa: CASSLDRGSTQQYF
clone_size: .; cdr3_length: 12; v_call: TRBV6-1; cdr3_aa: CASSQNPVTQYF
clone_size: .; cdr3_length: 15; v_call: TRBV5-1; cdr3_aa: CASSLDTSGNYGYTF
clone_size: .; cdr3_length: 12; v_call: TRBV28; cdr3_aa: CASSLSSAPLHF
clone_size: .; cdr3_length: 12; v_call: TRBV19; cdr3_aa: CASSVNRGEAFF
clone_size: .; cdr3_length: 16; v_call: TRBV19; cdr3_aa: CASSMGTGTMNTEAFF
clone_size: once; cdr3_length: 13; v_call: TRBV18; cdr3_aa: CASSPGNPEKLFF
clone_size: .; cdr3_length: 13; v_call: TRBV19; cdr3_aa: CASSIAVPYEQYF
clone_size: .; cdr3_length: 12; v_call: TRBV5-1; cdr3_aa: CASRGGGSPLHF
clone_size: .; cdr3_length: 15; v_call: TRBV19; cdr3_aa: CASSPGTGVSTEAFF
clone_size: .; cdr3_length: 15; v_call: TRBV10-3; cdr3_aa: CAISESRSRSDTQYF
clone_size: .; cdr3_length: 13; v_call: TRBV6-4; cdr3_aa: CASSATGEYGYTF
clone_size: .; cdr3_length: 13; v_call: TRBV29-1; cdr3_aa: CSVDSGRLETQYF
clone_size: few; cdr3_length: 12; v_call: TRBV29-1; cdr3_aa: CSVDEGETEAFF
clone_size: .; cdr3_length: 15; v_call: TRBV6-5; cdr3_aa: CASSYTGTMNTEAFF
clone_size: .; cdr3_length: 14; v_call: TRBV10-1; cdr3_aa: CASSEFLGINEQFF